The 5 T cell receptor beta chains given below trace back to one sample, sequenced in a study of control samples from healthy donors and cancer patients. Sequencing was performed with immunoSEQ multiplex PCR; in TCRdb, only in-frame clones are kept and a portion is missing. The sample carries 150,000 to 180,000 clones, about 94% recorded once. Sequences were obtained from blood. The receptors shown here come from a man aged 35 to 55 in good health.

The V and J genes are TRBV7-2 and TRBJ2-3, with 10 nucleotides matching TRBD2. CDR3 size: 13 residues. The germline V gene has CDR1 SGHTA and CDR2 FQGNSA. V trimming: 8 bases; J trimming: 5 bases; junction bases outside the gene matches: 4. CDR3 loop: CASLRLAGDTQYF. CDR3 bases: TGTGCCAGCTTACGACTAGCGGGAGATACGCAGTATTTT.

The rearrangement joins TRBV2 to TRBJ2-3; D call uncertain. The CDR3 length is 15 residues. CDR1 and CDR2 from the germline V gene are SNHLY and FYNNEI. With 5 bases removed from V and 0 bases from J, the gap between germline ends came to 12 bases. For the CDR3, the DNA is TGTGCCAGCAGTCTACTAACAACTAGCACAGATACGCAGTATTTT. Residues: CASSLLTTSTDTQYF. Full variable domain (remainder filled in from reference TRBV2 and TRBJ2-3): EPEVTQTPSHQVTQMGQEVILRCVPISNHLYFYWYRQILGQKVEFLVSFYNNEISEKSEIFDDQFSVERPDGSNFTLKIRSTKLEDSAMYFCASSLLTTSTDTQYFGPGTRLTVL.

The CDR3 sequence: CATSRGQNSPLHF. As DNA, the CDR3 is TGTGCCACCAGCAGGGGACAGAATTCACCCCTCCACTTT. V gene TRBV15 combines with J gene TRBJ1-6; 7 bases map to TRBD1. CDR1 and CDR2 from the germline V gene are LNHNV and YYDKDF (reference sequence). The CDR3 covers 13 residues. V was clipped by 3 bases and J by 7 bases; unmatched bases: 0.

This clone was picked up one time. The chain recombines TRBV27 with TRBJ2-1; D call uncertain. CDR1 is MNHEY, CDR2 SMNVEV, per germline (reference sequence). The CDR3 is made up of 13 amino acids. Trimming shortened V by 1 base and J by 3 bases, and 4 bases separated the two germline ends. The CDR3 loop reads CASSLYIYNEQFF. The CDR3 coding sequence is TGTGCCAGCAGTTTATATATCTACAATGAGCAGTTCTTC.

This chain connects TRBV18 to TRBJ1-4, with a possible D match to TRBD1 (5 bases). This CDR3 is built from 14 residues. Germline CDR1 is KGHSH and CDR2 is LQKENI. The germline V and J ends were trimmed by 2 bases and 3 bases, with 7 bases remaining between them. This CDR3 is CASSPTGANEKLFF. The CDR3 bases are TGTGCCAGCTCACCAACGGGGGCTAATGAAAAACTGTTTTTT.